This T cell receptor (beta chain) was sequenced in a study of cytomegalovirus exposure and HLA in healthy donors. Researchers ran the PCR with 60 Vbeta and 13 Jbeta primers. Sequencing was performed with immunoSEQ multiplex PCR; in TCRdb, only in-frame clones are kept and a portion is missing. Among some 99,000 clones listed, 81% were seen once. Study-wide points: An analysis that came later showed most CMV-associated TCR beta chains appearing HLA-restricted. A few of the chains that were CMV-associated were confirmed in vitro to be specific for CMV antigens. TRBV6-2, TRBV6-3 and some other V segments were unresolvable in 87-base-pair reads.

For this clone: The target antigen is unknown.

Trimming took 2 bases from V and 8 from J; bases not matched to a gene: 12. Germline CDR1 is KGHSH and CDR2 is LQKENI. This CDR3 has 16 residues. This clonotype was sampled from a woman aged 30 to 39 in good health and CMV-seronegative. Sequenced material: PBMCs. The chain recombines TRBV18 with TRBJ2-1; 7 nucleotides match TRBD1. This CDR3 is CASSPLSQQGQYEQFF. For the CDR3, the DNA is TGTGCCAGCTCACCATTATCCCAACAGGGGCAGTATGAGCAGTTCTTC.